One sample yielded the 10 T cell receptor beta chains listed below, sequenced in a study of radiation and T cells in renal cell carcinoma. Treatment specified: 15 Gy SBRT to primary tumor, nephrectomy 4 weeks later. Sequencing was performed with immunoSEQ multiplex PCR; in TCRdb, only in-frame clones are kept and a portion is missing. The repertoire holds more than 15,000 clones, about 54% seen once, with 10% to 15% in the top ten. The sequencing used tumor tissue, collected from a patient whose treatment included radiotherapy and nephrectomy. These receptors all come from a man between 45 and 60 years old with renal cell carcinoma.

The chain's CDR3 is CASSLSTGELFF. The CDR3 DNA reads as TGTGCCAGCAGTCTTTCCACCGGGGAGCTGTTTTTT. The V gene is TRBV2, the J gene TRBJ2-2; unclear D gene. The CDR3 consists of 12 residues. The germline CDR1 and CDR2 sequences are SNHLY and FYNNEI. V lost 5 bases and J 4 bases, leaving 5 bases between the germline ends.

The chain couples TRBV27 to TRBJ1-2, with D possibly being TRBD1 (5 bases). The germline V gene has CDR1 MNHEY and CDR2 SMNVEV (reference sequence). With 8 bases removed from V and 4 bases from J, the gap between germline ends came to 17 bases. This CDR3 comprises 14 residues. The CDR3 spells CASRGRGGGYGYTF. DNA for the CDR3: TGTGCCAGCCGAGGGCGGGGGGGAGGCTATGGCTACACCTTC.

This chain connects TRBV6-5 to TRBJ2-2; D is ambiguous. CDR1 and CDR2 (germline): MNHEY, SVGAGI. V shed 2 bases and J shed 1 base, with 2 bases lying between them. CDR3 length equals 13 residues. In nucleotides, the CDR3 is TGTGCCAGCAGTTACCTGAACACCGGGGAGCTGTTTTTT. Its translation is CASSYLNTGELFF.

This clone was counted between two and nine times. The chain uses TRBV4-3 and TRBJ2-2, with 7 bases lining up with TRBD1. The CDR3 is 14 residues long. The V gene end was trimmed by 4 bases and the J gene end by 4 bases; junction bases not matched to a gene: 3. Germline V gene lookup returns CDR1 LGHNA and CDR2 YSLEER. CDR3 protein: CASSPTGITGELFF. Written as DNA, the CDR3 is TGCGCCAGCAGCCCGACAGGGATCACCGGGGAGCTGTTTTTT.

This chain joins TRBV5-1 and TRBJ2-7; either TRBD1 or TRBD2 may fit D (5 bases each). This CDR3 comprises 14 residues. The ends were cut back, 5 bases at V and 6 bases at J, with 18 bases in the middle. Germline V gene lookup returns CDR1 SGHRS and CDR2 YFSETQ. CDR3: CASSLPEGPPEQYF. For the CDR3, the DNA is TGCGCCAGCAGTCTCCCCGAGGGACCCCCCGAGCAGTACTTC. Using reference TRBV5-1 and TRBJ2-7 for the parts outside the CDR3, the full variable domain is KAGVTQTPRYLIKTRGQQVTLSCSPISGHRSVSWYQQTPGQGLQFLFEYFSETQRNKGNFPGRFSGRQFSNSRSEMNVSTLELGDSALYLCASSLPEGPPEQYFGPGTRLTVT.

The table lists this clone with a few counts. The chain uses TRBV7-2 and TRBJ2-5, with 7 bases identical to TRBD1. CDR1 and CDR2 (germline): SGHTA, FQGNSA. The trim removed 5 bases at V and 1 base at J, leaving 4 bases unmatched. This CDR3 spans 14 amino acids. The DNA for the CDR3 is TGTGCCAGCAGCCAGAGGACAGGCCAAGAGACCCAGTACTTC. It is translated as CASSQRTGQETQYF.

This rearrangement joins TRBV2 to TRBJ2-7; D is perhaps TRBD1 (6 bases). CDR1 SNHLY and CDR2 FYNNEI come from the germline V gene. This CDR3 contains 15 residues. Trimming removed 3 bases from V and 2 bases from J, with 14 bases in between. CDR3 nucleotide sequence: TGTGCCAGCAGTGACGGGGTAGGGGGAACCTACGAGCAGTACTTC. Translation gives CASSDGVGGTYEQYF.

CDR3 DNA sequence: TGTGCCAGCAGCTCAGGCGGCTCAACCTACGAGCAGTACTTC. It specifies CASSSGGSTYEQYF. V and J are TRBV7-9 and TRBJ2-7; D is unresolved. This CDR3 region has 14 residues. Germline CDR1 and CDR2: SEHNR and FQNEAQ (reference sequence). The V end was cut by 4 bases, the J end by 2 bases, with 12 bases between.

The chain uses TRBV4-1 and TRBJ2-2; TRBD1 aligns across 9 bases. The germline CDR1 and CDR2 sequences are MGHRA and YSYEKL. The junction had 14 bases not matched to a gene; V was cut back by 4 bases and J by 2 bases. This CDR3 contains 19 residues. The CDR3: CASSLRTGAGFANTGELFF. Written as DNA, the CDR3 is TGCGCCAGCAGCCTCCGGACAGGGGCAGGTTTCGCCAACACCGGGGAGCTGTTTTTT.

This clone has more than one count but fewer than ten. This chain connects TRBV27 to TRBJ2-1, with unresolved D. Per the germline V gene, CDR1 is MNHEY and CDR2 is SMNVEV (reference sequence). The CDR3 is made up of 14 amino acids. Trimming stripped 3 bases from V and 3 bases from J, with 9 bases between. CDR3: CASSFNPNYNEQFF. In nucleotides, the CDR3 is TGTGCCAGCAGTTTTAACCCCAACTACAATGAGCAGTTCTTC.